These 32 T cell receptor beta chains were sequenced from one sample in a study of shared clonotypes between healthy human individuals. The repertoire was sequenced with immunoSEQ multiplex PCR; TCRdb's copy has only in-frame clones and lacks some. The sample consists of roughly 2.1 million clones, around 93% of them appearing once. As defined, naive CD8 cells were CD45RO-negative and positively selected for CCR7, with terminally differentiated effector memory CD45RA+ cells excluded. Specimen: naive CD8+ T cells from PBMCs. These receptors all stem from a man between 18 and 35 years old in good health. Some clones in this sample may be carry-over from other donors' samples.

This rearrangement joins TRBV27 to TRBJ2-2; the D gene is possibly TRBD2 (6 bases). The CDR3 runs to 15 residues. With 5 bases removed from V and 6 bases from J, the gap between germline ends came to 16 bases. Germline lookup yields CDR1 MNHEY and CDR2 SMNVEV (reference sequence). The CDR3 protein is CASSPIGGKAGELFF. CDR3 coding DNA: TGTGCCAGCAGTCCCATCGGGGGTAAGGCCGGGGAGCTGTTTTTT.

This clone has only one observation. V and J are TRBV6-5 and TRBJ1-2; no definite D call. V lost 6 bases and J 8 bases, leaving 16 bases between the germline ends. Germline assignment: CDR1 MNHEY and CDR2 SVGAGI. This CDR3 spans 13 amino acids. CDR3 residues: CASRPFVFGGYTF. The CDR3 coding sequence is TGTGCCAGCAGACCGTTCGTCTTCGGGGGCTACACCTTC.

This chain connects TRBV19 to TRBJ1-1; 7 bases match TRBD1. The germline gives CDR1 LNHDA, CDR2 SQIVND (reference sequence). The junction had 12 bases not matched to a gene; V was cut back by 2 bases and J by 9 bases. The CDR3 is 15 residues long. CDR3 sequence: CASSIRHRGAVKAFF. The CDR3 DNA is TGTGCCAGTAGTATAAGGCACAGGGGAGCTGTCAAAGCTTTCTTT.

The rearrangement uses TRBV6-5 and TRBJ1-4; tentatively, D is TRBD1 (5 bases). Trimming cost V 2 bases and J 7 bases, with 11 bases left between them. Per germline, CDR1 MNHEY and CDR2 SVGAGI. CDR3 size: 14 residues. The CDR3 DNA follows: TGTGCCAGCAGTTACATGGGGGTCGGTGAAAAACTGTTTTTT. The encoded protein is CASSYMGVGEKLFF.

This chain connects TRBV27 to TRBJ1-3; 7 bases map to TRBD1. Germline loops: CDR1 MNHEY, CDR2 SMNVEV (reference sequence). Germline trimming cut 5 bases from V and 4 bases from J; bases unmatched to any gene: 5. The CDR3 has 14 amino acids. The CDR3 region has the DNA TGTGCCAGCAGTCAGACAGGGACCGGAAACACCATATATTTT. Residues: CASSQTGTGNTIYF.

V gene TRBV5-4 combines with J gene TRBJ1-1; D may be TRBD1 (6 bases). Germline V CDR1 and CDR2: SGHNT, YYREEE (reference sequence). Trimming left V 4 bases short and J 4 bases short, with 23 bases between. This CDR3 spans 17 amino acids. The CDR3 sequence: CASSPVSGKGGLTEAFF. The CDR3 nucleotides read TGTGCCAGCAGCCCAGTTTCAGGGAAGGGGGGCCTCACTGAAGCTTTCTTT.

The chain recombines TRBV27 with TRBJ2-3, with TRBD2 matching over 9 bases. There are 15 residues in the CDR3. J lost 6 bases, V lost 2 bases, and 6 bases had no gene match. CDR1 is MNHEY, CDR2 SMNVEV, per germline (reference sequence). CDR3 nucleotide sequence: TGTGCCAGCAGTTTAGCGGGAGGGGGCGGGGATACGCAGTATTTT. As protein: CASSLAGGGGDTQYF.

This clone was picked up a small number of times. The chain couples TRBV7-7 to TRBJ2-1, with 8 bases aligning to TRBD2. Germline lookup yields CDR1 SSHAT and CDR2 FNYEAQ (reference sequence). V was clipped by 1 base and J by 2 bases; unmatched bases: 4. The CDR3 runs 16 residues. CDR3: CASSLEGGGTYNEQFF. In nucleotides, the CDR3 is TGTGCCAGCAGCTTAGAAGGCGGGGGGACCTACAATGAGCAGTTCTTC. Based on the CDR3 plus reference TRBV7-7 and TRBJ2-1, the full variable domain is GAGVSQSPRYKVTKRGQDVTLRCDPISSHATLYWYQQALGQGPEFLTYFNYEAQPDKSGLPSDRFSAERPEGSISTLTIQRTEQRDSAMYRCASSLEGGGTYNEQFFGPGTRLTVL.

The chain links TRBV19 to TRBJ2-1, with D maybe TRBD2 (6 bases). There are 18 residues in the CDR3. Germline CDR1 LNHDA, CDR2 SQIVND (reference sequence). The germline V and J ends were trimmed by 0 bases and 8 bases, with 23 bases remaining between them. Here the CDR3 DNA reads TGTGCCAGTAGTATAGATCTCCAGATTAGCGGCTTACAGGATGAGCAGTTCTTC. Protein sequence: CASSIDLQISGLQDEQFF.

This chain joins TRBV27 and TRBJ1-5, with 8 bases fitting TRBD1. The germline gives CDR1 MNHEY, CDR2 SMNVEV (reference sequence). CDR3 length: 17 residues. V dropped 1 base and J dropped 6; count of bases not matched to a gene: 11. The CDR3 coding sequence is TGTGCCAGCAGTTTATTTGGGCCGGACAGGGAGGGTCAGCCCCAGCATTTT. Amino acid sequence: CASSLFGPDREGQPQHF.

This rearrangement joins TRBV30 to TRBJ1-2; D unclear. Germline CDR1 reads GTSNPN; CDR2 reads SVGIG (reference sequence). This CDR3 has 15 amino acids. Trimming removed 3 bases from V and 6 bases from J, with 20 bases in between. CDR3 sequence: CAWRVQELSPHGYTF. CDR3 bases: TGTGCCTGGAGAGTCCAGGAGTTGTCCCCCCATGGCTACACCTTC.

V is TRBV6-6 and J is TRBJ1-1; TRBD1 agrees at 10 bases. Trimming at V came to 3 bases and at J to 4 bases, leaving 2 bases not matched to a gene. Per germline, CDR1 MNHNY and CDR2 SVGAGI (reference sequence). The CDR3 sequence is 14 residues long. The CDR3 DNA reads TGTGCCAGCAGTTATCGACAGGGGGCCACTGAAGCTTTCTTT. This gives the protein CASSYRQGATEAFF.

The rearrangement uses TRBV4-2 and TRBJ2-7; TRBD1 or TRBD2 may be the D gene (6 bases each). The CDR3 covers 14 residues. CDR1 LGHNA and CDR2 YNFKEQ come from the germline V gene. V was clipped by 6 bases and J by 1 base, with 13 bases between them. This CDR3 is CASSPGGESYEQYF. The CDR3 nucleotides are TGTGCCAGCAGTCCCGGGGGCGAATCCTACGAGCAGTACTTC.

The chain couples TRBV15 to TRBJ2-2, with 8 bases aligning to TRBD2. Germline loops: CDR1 LNHNV, CDR2 YYDKDF (reference sequence). V was pared by 0 bases and J by 1 base, with 7 bases of the junction left unmatched. The CDR3 has 18 residues. The CDR3 region is CATSRDPPGGMNTGELFF. CDR3 nucleotides: TGTGCCACCAGCAGAGATCCCCCGGGGGGGATGAACACCGGGGAGCTGTTTTTT.

The V call is TRBV28, the J call TRBJ2-2, with unresolved D. Germline loops: CDR1 MDHEN, CDR2 SYDVKM. The V and J ends lost 4 bases and 1 base respectively, with 7 bases between them. The CDR3 runs 14 residues. CDR3 nucleotide sequence: TGTGCCAGCAGTTCGCGGCAGAACACCGGGGAGCTGTTTTTT. This codes for CASSSRQNTGELFF.

The rearrangement uses TRBV28 and TRBJ2-3; 8 bases line up with TRBD2. CDR1 and CDR2 (germline): MDHEN, SYDVKM. The CDR3 totals 15 residues. The V segment lost 8 bases and the J segment 4 bases; nucleotides outside the gene matches: 11. The CDR3 sequence: CASLSWREVADTQYF. In nucleotides, the CDR3 is TGTGCCAGCCTCTCTTGGCGGGAGGTGGCAGATACGCAGTATTTT.

V is TRBV9 and J is TRBJ2-2; D call uncertain. The CDR3 length is 14 residues. Looked up from germline, CDR1 is SGDLS and CDR2 is YYNGEE. Trimming shortened V by 3 bases and J by 2 bases, and 8 bases separated the two germline ends. CDR3 sequence (DNA): TGTGCCAGCAGCGATAGCCCAAACACCGGGGAGCTGTTTTTT. Its protein is CASSDSPNTGELFF.

The CDR3 region has the DNA TGTGCCAGCAGTTACCTTCCAGGGGGCAGCTATGGCTACACCTTC. Translating gives CASSYLPGGSYGYTF. This chain uses TRBV6-5 with TRBJ1-2, with TRBD1 matching over 8 bases. CDR3 length equals 15 residues. Germline CDR1 and CDR2: MNHEY and SVGAGI. Trimming removed 2 bases from V and 4 bases from J; junction bases left unmatched: 6.

V usage is TRBV29-1 and J usage is TRBJ1-2, with TRBD1 matching 7 bases. Germline CDR1 is SQVTM and CDR2 is ANQGSEA. Losses at the gene ends were 4 bases for V and 6 bases for J; bases not matched to a gene: 14. The CDR3 length is 15 residues. The DNA of the CDR3 is TGCAGCGTTGTCCAAAGGGGGCAGGGGTCTGATGGCTACACCTTC. It yields the protein CSVVQRGQGSDGYTF.

This clone came up once. The chain has TRBV4-3 and TRBJ1-2; a possible D gene is TRBD1 (5 bases). The CDR3 contains 16 residues. Germline CDR1 LGHNA, CDR2 YSLEER. V dropped 0 bases and J dropped 2 bases, with 13 bases sitting between them. Here the CDR3 reads CASSQDTPGSNYGYTF. Written as DNA, the CDR3 is TGCGCCAGCAGCCAAGATACCCCAGGGAGCAACTATGGCTACACCTTC.

CDR3 coding DNA: TGCGCCAGCAGCCAAGCCCTCCGCAGGGAAGCTTTCTTT. It codes for CASSQALRREAFF. This chain links TRBV4-3 with TRBJ1-1; D unresolved. In germline, CDR1 is LGHNA, CDR2 YSLEER. Trimming took off 1 base at V and 8 bases at J, with 11 bases between the two ends. The CDR3 is made up of 13 amino acids.

The rearrangement joins TRBV7-9 to TRBJ2-7; perhaps TRBD1 as D (8 bases). The CDR3 is 13 amino acids. Germline V gene sequence: CDR1 SEHNR, CDR2 FQNEAQ (reference sequence). Trimming stripped 8 bases from V and 4 bases from J, with 15 bases between. The CDR3 here is CASGQQGGYEQYF. The CDR3 bases are TGTGCCAGCGGGCAACAGGGGGGGTACGAGCAGTACTTC.

The V gene is TRBV29-1, the J gene TRBJ1-3, with no clear D. The CDR3 length is 13 residues. In germline, CDR1 is SQVTM, CDR2 ANQGSEA. The germline V and J ends were trimmed by 6 bases and 4 bases, with 13 bases remaining between them. CDR3 DNA sequence: TGCAGCGTCGCCGGTCCATGGGGAAACACCATATATTTT. Protein product: CSVAGPWGNTIYF.

This clone was observed a single time. The rearrangement links TRBV5-6 to TRBJ2-7; 8 bases fit TRBD1. The CDR3 runs 13 residues. Germline assignment: CDR1 SGHDT and CDR2 YYEEEE. J was trimmed by 5 bases and V by 3 bases; bases with no gene match: 4. The CDR3 loop is CASSSRGLDEQYF. CDR3 bases: TGTGCCAGCAGCTCCAGGGGGCTTGACGAGCAGTACTTC.

The chain has TRBV7-9 and TRBJ2-6, with D perhaps being TRBD1 or TRBD2 (6 bases each). Per the germline V gene, CDR1 is SEHNR and CDR2 is FQNEAQ (reference sequence). V was trimmed by 1 base and J by 0 bases, leaving 16 bases between them. CDR3 length: 19 residues. DNA of the CDR3: TGTGCCAGCAGCTTAGATGTTCGGGGGCTGGGCTCTGGGGCCAACGTCCTGACTTTC. Translation gives CASSLDVRGLGSGANVLTF.

The chain is built from TRBV5-5 and TRBJ2-7, with a tentative D call TRBD1 (6 bases). From germline, CDR1 is SGHKS and CDR2 YYEKEE (reference sequence). The V end was cut by 0 bases, the J end by 3 bases, with 7 bases between. The CDR3 consists of 13 residues. CDR3 bases: TGTGCCAGCAGCTTGGAACAGGGCTACGAGCAGTACTTC. Protein: CASSLEQGYEQYF.

This clone occurred once. The V gene is TRBV5-3, the J gene TRBJ1-2, with D perhaps matching TRBD1 (6 bases). TRBV5-3 is an ORF, and what it does is uncertain. Deletions cut 4 bases from V and 5 bases from J, with 24 bases between. The CDR3 extends over 17 amino acids. CDR3 residues: CARSPTGQGPSFYGYTF. CDR3 bases: TGTGCCAGAAGCCCGACGGGGCAGGGGCCCTCTTTTTATGGCTACACCTTC.

This clone has only a few counts. The gene calls are TRBV7-9 and TRBJ1-4; 8 nucleotides agree with TRBD1. This CDR3 is 15 amino acids long. The V and J ends lost 4 bases and 7 bases, in that order; junction bases with no gene match: 8. CDR1 and CDR2 from the germline V gene are SEHNR and FQNEAQ (reference sequence). As DNA, the CDR3 is TGTGCCAGCAGCTCACGGACAGGGACCGGTGAAAAACTGTTTTTT. Translating it yields CASSSRTGTGEKLFF.

V is TRBV9 and J is TRBJ2-7, with 11 bases aligning to TRBD1. Unmatched junction bases numbered 3, after V lost 4 bases and J lost 6 bases. This CDR3 region has 13 residues. The V gene's germline CDR1 is SGDLS and CDR2 YYNGEE. CDR3 region: CASSQDRGLEQYF. The CDR3 bases are TGTGCCAGCAGCCAGGACAGGGGGCTCGAGCAGTACTTC.

This clone was seen a handful of times. Distinct nucleotide sequences in the sample also encode this CDR3. V gene TRBV10-3 combines with J gene TRBJ2-7, with unresolved D. Per germline, CDR1 ENHRY and CDR2 SYGVKD. The CDR3 consists of 11 residues. V was trimmed by 2 bases and J by 3 bases, leaving 2 bases between them. CDR3 nucleotides: TGTGCCATCAGTGAGGGCTACGAGCAGTACTTC. It translates to CAISEGYEQYF.

The genes are TRBV28 and TRBJ2-1; 16 bases fit TRBD2. Germline CDR1 and CDR2: MDHEN and SYDVKM. This CDR3 has 15 residues. V gave up 7 bases and J gave up 9 bases; unmatched junction bases: 6. This CDR3 is CASTEGLAGGGEQFF. The CDR3 nucleotides read TGTGCCAGCACTGAGGGACTAGCGGGAGGGGGTGAGCAGTTCTTC. Full variable domain (missing parts from reference TRBV28 and TRBJ2-1): DVKVTQSSRYLVKRTGEKVFLECVQDMDHENMFWYRQDPGLGLRLIYFSYDVKMKEKGDIPEGYSVSREKKERFSLILESASTNQTSMYLCASTEGLAGGGEQFFGPGTRLTVL.

The V gene is TRBV4-2, the J gene TRBJ1-1, with unresolved D. This CDR3 region has 13 residues. Trimming pared 4 bases from V and 4 bases from J, leaving 10 bases between. CDR1 and CDR2 from the germline V gene are LGHNA and YNFKEQ. In DNA form, the CDR3 reads TGTGCCAGCAGCCCCCGGGCCAGCACTGAAGCTTTCTTT. Translated, it gives CASSPRASTEAFF.